The 19 T cell receptor beta chains reported below all come from one sample, sequenced in a study of blood T cells in healthy people across ages. Through a sample-barcoded 5' primer and a J-beta primer mix, a second PCR was run for 7 to 11 cycles. TCRdb analysed the 5' RACE reads with MiXCR anew, one entry per CDR3 protein. The top ten clones hold roughly 3.5% of a sample with approximately 800,000 distinct CDR3 sequences, roughly 25% of them seen once. These data are also associated with another study on T cells of mothers and their children.

Sequenced input: blood. Receptor source: a boy between 5 and 17 years old in good health.

Remarks on this clonotype: The junction differs from germline at one of its ends, possibly a read error. This chain uses TRBV5-1 with TRBJ1-2; D ambiguous. This CDR3 is 15 amino acids long. From germline, CDR1 is SGHRS and CDR2 YFSETQ. This CDR3 is CASNLEDRGLDGYTF. CDR3 sequence (DNA): TGCGCCAGCAACTTGGAGGACCGAGGCTTGGATGGCTACACCTTC.

This clonotype was found a few times. The chain uses TRBV28 and TRBJ2-5; the match to TRBD2 covers 11 bases. The DNA end is more similar to TRBJ2-1, so the J call may be wrong. The CDR3 has 14 amino acids. Germline CDR1 and CDR2: MDHEN and SYDVKM. CDR3 protein: CASSFPSGRNEQFF. As DNA, the CDR3 is TGTGCCAGCAGTTTTCCTAGCGGGAGGAATGAGCAGTTCTTC.

This rearrangement joins TRBV29-1 to TRBJ1-1; TRBD1 aligns across 7 bases. The V segment lost 6 bases and the J segment 5 bases; nucleotides outside the gene matches: 9. The germline gives CDR1 SQVTM, CDR2 ANQGSEA. The length of the CDR3 is 13 residues. The CDR3 here is CSVEVTGLTEAFF. DNA of the CDR3: TGCAGCGTCGAGGTGACAGGGTTAACTGAAGCTTTCTTT.

This chain connects TRBV19 to TRBJ2-1, with D unresolved. Looked up from germline, CDR1 is LNHDA and CDR2 is SQIVND (reference sequence). There are 12 residues in the CDR3. The V end was cut by 8 bases, the J end by 5 bases, with 10 bases between. The CDR3 reads CASRRPNNEQFF. DNA for the CDR3: TGTGCCAGTCGGAGACCCAACAATGAGCAGTTCTTC.

The rearrangement joins TRBV4-1 to TRBJ2-1; D perhaps matches TRBD2 (6 bases). The CDR3 sequence is 15 residues long. Germline V gives CDR1 MGHRA, CDR2 YSYEKL. V was trimmed by 3 bases and J by 1 base, leaving 10 bases between them. CDR3 loop: CASSQRGDSYNEQFF. Here the CDR3 DNA reads TGCGCCAGCAGCCAGCGCGGGGATTCCTACAATGAGCAGTTCTTC.

In this sample, this clonotype turned up a few times. The chain is built from TRBV28 and TRBJ2-1; the match to TRBD1 covers 7 bases. The germline V gene has CDR1 MDHEN and CDR2 SYDVKM. CDR3 length equals 14 residues. J gave up 0 bases and V 5 bases, and 1 base lay outside the gene matches. CDR3 DNA: TGTGCCAGCAGTCACAGGGGCTCCTACAATGAGCAGTTCTTC. It translates to CASSHRGSYNEQFF.

This clonotype was seen only a few times. The V gene is TRBV6-5, the J gene TRBJ1-4, with D possibly TRBD1 on 5 matching bases. CDR1 MNHEY and CDR2 SVGAGI come from the germline V gene. V was shortened by 1 base and J by 3 bases, with 12 bases between the two germline ends. This CDR3 contains 16 residues. The CDR3 region has the DNA TGTGCCAGCAGTTACTGGGCCGGGACTTCTAATGAAAAACTGTTTTTT. As protein: CASSYWAGTSNEKLFF.

V usage is TRBV11-1 and J usage is TRBJ2-5; 8 nucleotides align to TRBD2. CDR1 and CDR2 (germline): SGHAT, FQDESV (reference sequence). The CDR3 is 14 amino acids. V was clipped by 8 bases and J by 5 bases; unmatched bases: 10. CDR3 nucleotides: TGTGCCAGCGGACGGCTAGCGGGTTCGGAGACCCAGTACTTC. It codes for CASGRLAGSETQYF.

The rearrangement links TRBV6-5 to TRBJ1-1; D gene uncertain. Trimming cost V 0 bases and J 7 bases, with 15 bases left between them. CDR3 length equals 15 residues. Germline CDR1 is MNHEY and CDR2 is SVGAGI. Written as DNA, the CDR3 is TGTGCCAGCAGTTACTCTCACGGGGTATACCTTGAAGCTTTCTTT. Protein product: CASSYSHGVYLEAFF.

The chain uses TRBV6-4 and TRBJ2-1, with 12 bases aligning to TRBD2. Germline lookup yields CDR1 MRHNA and CDR2 SNTAGT. J gave up 6 bases and V 0 bases, and 6 bases lay outside the gene matches. The CDR3 consists of 17 residues. CDR3 coding DNA: TGTGCCAGCAGTGACTCGATCGGACTAGCGGGGATCAATGAGCAGTTCTTC. Translation: CASSDSIGLAGINEQFF.

The chain uses TRBV15 and TRBJ2-5; 7 bases are a match to TRBD1. Trimming took 2 bases from V and 5 from J; bases not matched to a gene: 5. The CDR3 contains 14 residues. Germline CDR1 is LNHNV and CDR2 is YYDKDF (reference sequence). The CDR3 is CATSRRQGGETQYF. The CDR3 coding sequence is TGTGCCACCAGCAGACGACAGGGTGGGGAGACCCAGTACTTC.

The gene calls are TRBV5-1 and TRBJ2-5, with D tentatively TRBD2 (5 bases). Per germline, CDR1 SGHRS and CDR2 YFSETQ. The CDR3 sequence is 14 residues long. V lost 3 bases, J lost 5 bases, and 14 bases lay in between. CDR3 nucleotide sequence: TGCGCCAGCAGCTGGACTCAAACGTCGGAGACCCAGTACTTC. It is translated as CASSWTQTSETQYF.

CDR3 protein: CSARTGAGNTIYF. The CDR3 DNA is TGCAGTGCTAGGACAGGGGCTGGAAACACCATATATTTT. V gene TRBV20-1 combines with J gene TRBJ1-3; 8 bases fit TRBD1. The junction had 0 bases not matched to a gene; V was cut back by 3 bases and J by 2 bases. The CDR3 loop spans 13 amino acids. The V gene's germline CDR1 is DFQATT and CDR2 SNEGSKA (reference sequence).

This chain links TRBV20-1 with TRBJ2-5; no clear D. The CDR3 totals 11 residues. Trimming pared 7 bases from V and 3 bases from J, leaving 9 bases between. Germline V gene sequence: CDR1 DFQATT, CDR2 SNEGSKA (reference sequence). CDR3 coding DNA: TGCAGTGGAACTGAGGAAGAGACCCAGTACTTC. Its translation: CSGTEEETQYF.

About this clonotype itself: The junction shows a germline mismatch at one end, possibly a read error. This chain uses TRBV7-8 with TRBJ2-5, with 8 positions matching TRBD1. The germline gives CDR1 SGHVS, CDR2 FQNEAQ. The CDR3 covers 13 residues. CDR3 sequence reads: CASSSMGLDRATF. The CDR3 DNA is TGTGCCAGCAGCTCTATGGGACTGGACAGGGCTACCTTC.

This clonotype was seen a handful of times. The chain recombines TRBV2 with TRBJ1-5; 7 positions match TRBD1. The CDR3 runs to 17 residues. The J segment lost 2 bases and the V segment lost 1 base, leaving 8 bases of the junction unmatched. Germline CDR1 is SNHLY and CDR2 is FYNNEI. The CDR3 bases are TGTGCCAGCAGTGAAGAAGGAGCAGGGGGTGGCAATCAGCCCCAGCATTTT. Its protein product is CASSEEGAGGGNQPQHF.

V usage is TRBV5-1 and J usage is TRBJ2-5; TRBD2 might be the D (5 bases). V shed 4 bases and J shed 4 bases, with 23 bases lying between them. The germline V gene encodes CDR1 SGHRS and CDR2 YFSETQ. The CDR3 has 17 residues. The CDR3 coding sequence is TGCGCCAGCAGCCTCGGGGTGACTACGGGTCCGGGAGAGACCCAGTACTTC. Translation gives CASSLGVTTGPGETQYF.

The chain combines TRBV29-1 with TRBJ2-1, with D tentatively TRBD2 (6 bases). Trimming stripped 3 bases from V and 2 bases from J, with 14 bases between. The germline gives CDR1 SQVTM, CDR2 ANQGSEA. This CDR3 contains 15 residues. This chain's CDR3 is CSVDGDSGAYNEQFF. In DNA, the CDR3 is TGCAGCGTTGATGGGGACTCCGGGGCCTACAATGAGCAGTTCTTC.

The V gene is TRBV20-1, the J gene TRBJ2-5, with 9 nucleotides matching TRBD2. V gave up 4 bases and J gave up 5 bases; unmatched junction bases: 5. This CDR3 has 13 amino acids. CDR1 and CDR2 from the germline V gene are DFQATT and SNEGSKA (reference sequence). CDR3 in amino acids: CSATGTSLETQYF. As DNA, the CDR3 is TGCAGTGCTACCGGGACTAGCTTGGAGACCCAGTACTTC.